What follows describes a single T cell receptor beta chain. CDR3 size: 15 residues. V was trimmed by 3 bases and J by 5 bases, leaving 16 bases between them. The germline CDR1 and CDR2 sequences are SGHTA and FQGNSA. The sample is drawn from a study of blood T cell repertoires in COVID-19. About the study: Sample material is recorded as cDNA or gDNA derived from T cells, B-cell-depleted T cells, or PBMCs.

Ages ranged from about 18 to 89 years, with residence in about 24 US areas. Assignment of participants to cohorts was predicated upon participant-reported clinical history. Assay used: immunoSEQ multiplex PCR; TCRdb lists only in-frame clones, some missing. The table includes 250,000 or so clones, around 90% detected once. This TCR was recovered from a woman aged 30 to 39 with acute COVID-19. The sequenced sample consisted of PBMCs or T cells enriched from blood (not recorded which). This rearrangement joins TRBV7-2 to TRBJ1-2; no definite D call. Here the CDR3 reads CASSFSLSAPYGYTF. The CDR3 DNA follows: TGTGCCAGCAGCTTTAGCCTAAGTGCTCCTTATGGCTACACCTTC.